The rows below give T cell receptor beta chains drawn from one sample of a study of cytomegalovirus exposure and HLA in healthy donors. TCRdb's table, derived via immunoSEQ multiplex PCR, lists solely in-frame clones and lacks some. The data hold 150,000 to 200,000 clones, with roughly three quarters observed a single time. Sequencing used PBMCs. The receptors shown here come from a woman in her 30s in good health and CMV-seronegative. Both conserved end residues are part of each CDR3. The D gene is left open where the match is weak. Size is omitted from some rows. Given values are once, few, many or a class for expanded clones.

j_call d_call cdr3_length v_call clone_size cdr3_aa cdr3_nt
TRBJ1-5 . 15 TRBV7-6 few CASSPRRGSAQPQHF TGTGCCAGCAGCCCCCGCCGGGGATCGGCGCAGCCCCAGCATTTT
TRBJ1-2 TRBD1 15 TRBV29-1 . CSADPGTGPAYGYTF TGCAGCGCCGATCCCGGGACAGGACCTGCCTATGGCTACACCTTC
TRBJ1-2 . 11 TRBV20-1 . CSVAKGYGYTF TGCAGTGTAGCAAAAGGCTATGGCTACACCTTC
TRBJ2-5 TRBD2 17 TRBV4-1 . CASRWGLAGGQQETQYF TGCGCCTCCCGGTGGGGACTAGCGGGGGGGCAACAAGAGACCCAGTACTTC
TRBJ2-4 . 11 TRBV2 . CASSGENIQYF TGTGCCAGCAGTGGGGAGAACATTCAGTACTTC
TRBJ2-7 . 14 TRBV30 . CAWSAQYPIYEQYF TGTGCCTGGAGTGCACAGTACCCTATCTACGAGCAGTACTTC
TRBJ2-7 TRBD1 15 TRBV14 . CASSQDTYRGYEQYF TGTGCCAGCAGCCAAGATACTTACAGGGGCTACGAGCAGTACTTC
TRBJ2-5 . 14 TRBV7-9 . CASSPGAGKETQYF TGTGCCAGCAGCCCCGGGGCGGGAAAGGAGACCCAGTACTTC
TRBJ1-4 TRBD1 15 TRBV5-6 . CASSLGDRRNEKLFF TGTGCCAGCAGCTTGGGGGACAGGCGTAATGAAAAACTGTTTTTT
TRBJ1-6 TRBD1 14 TRBV5-1 few CASSSGTAGSPLHF TGCGCCAGCAGCTCCGGGACAGCCGGTTCACCCCTCCACTTT
TRBJ1-6 . 14 TRBV6-1 . CASAYRENNSPLHF TGTGCCAGCGCGTACAGAGAAAATAATTCACCCCTCCACTTT
TRBJ1-3 TRBD1 17 TRBV6-1 . CASSEALTGLSGNTIYF TGTGCCAGCAGTGAAGCTCTGACAGGGCTCTCTGGAAACACCATATATTTT
TRBJ1-1 . 14 TRBV5-1 . CASSGPTERTEAFF TGCGCCAGCAGCGGCCCGACGGAGCGCACTGAAGCTTTCTTT
TRBJ2-5 TRBD1 15 TRBV5-6 . CATQRRTGRQETQYF TGTGCCACCCAAAGGAGGACAGGGCGACAAGAGACCCAGTACTTC
TRBJ2-5 . 14 TRBV5-4 once CASSPGQNQETQYF TGTGCCAGCAGCCCAGGACAGAACCAAGAGACCCAGTACTTC
TRBJ1-5 . 14 TRBV5-1 few CASSPGTNNQPQHF TGCGCCAGCAGCCCGGGGACAAACAATCAGCCCCAGCATTTT
TRBJ1-1 . 17 TRBV4-1 . CASSQDRGTGRGTEAFF TGCGCCAGCAGCCAAGATCGTGGCACAGGGAGGGGCACTGAAGCTTTCTTT
TRBJ1-5 . 13 TRBV9 few CASGIDSHQPQHF TGTGCCAGTGGAATAGACAGTCATCAGCCCCAGCATTTT
TRBJ1-1 . 10 TRBV30 . CAFKQGEAFF TGTGCCTTCAAACAGGGTGAGGCTTTCTTT
TRBJ2-3 TRBD2 15 TRBV27 . CASSLGRLAGSTQYF TGTGCCAGCAGTTTAGGGCGTCTAGCGGGGAGTACGCAGTATTTT
TRBJ1-2 . 14 TRBV30 . CACLLQGGQYGYTF TGTGCCTGCTTGTTACAGGGAGGGCAGTATGGCTACACCTTC
TRBJ1-1 . 12 TRBV30 . CAFRRGARRAFF TGTGCCTTTCGCCGGGGGGCGCGGAGAGCTTTCTTT
TRBJ1-5 TRBD1 17 TRBV15 . CATRPGQGFYSNQPQHF TGTGCCACCAGACCGGGACAGGGGTTTTATAGCAATCAGCCCCAGCATTTT
TRBJ1-2 TRBD1 12 TRBV28 . CASSEQGLASTF TGTGCCAGCAGTGAACAGGGGTTGGCGAGCACCTTC
TRBJ2-2 . 13 TRBV2 few CASGQGGTGELFF TGTGCCAGCGGGCAGGGAGGCACCGGGGAGCTGTTTTTT
TRBJ1-5 . 14 TRBV19 few CASRSQGGNQPQHF TGTGCCAGTAGAAGTCAGGGTGGCAATCAGCCCCAGCATTTT
TRBJ2-1 . 13 TRBV7-6 . CASSLTSDNEQFF TGTGCCAGCAGCTTGACCAGCGACAATGAGCAGTTCTTC
TRBJ2-7 TRBD2 17 TRBV11-2 . CASSLDGGLAGSYEQYF TGTGCCAGCAGCTTAGATGGGGGACTAGCGGGGTCCTACGAGCAGTACTTC
TRBJ1-4 . 14 TRBV5-1 . CASRGGRGTEKLFF TGCGCCAGCAGAGGCGGCAGGGGTACCGAAAAACTGTTTTTT
TRBJ2-3 . 13 TRBV30 few CAWSQRNTDTQYF TGTGCCTGGAGTCAGCGGAACACAGATACGCAGTATTTT
TRBJ2-6 TRBD1 18 TRBV9 . CASSITGTGPSGANVLTF TGTGCCAGCAGCATTACCGGGACAGGACCTTCTGGGGCCAACGTCCTGACTTTC
TRBJ1-2 . 13 TRBV6-5 . CASSPRGNYGYTF TGTGCCAGCAGTCCCCGGGGGAACTATGGCTACACCTTC
TRBJ2-3 TRBD2 17 TRBV18 . CASSPGLAGGLPDTQYF TGTGCCAGCTCACCTGGACTAGCGGGGGGGCTCCCAGATACGCAGTATTTT
TRBJ1-4 . 13 TRBV5-1 . CASSAGMIEKLFF TGCGCCAGCAGCGCAGGGATGATTGAAAAACTGTTTTTT
TRBJ2-5 TRBD2 15 TRBV11-2 . CASKVLAGDQETQYF TGTGCCAGCAAGGTCCTAGCGGGGGACCAAGAGACCCAGTACTTC
TRBJ1-3 . 15 TRBV19 . CASRPPGTPRNTIYF TGTGCCAGTAGACCCCCCGGGACACCGAGAAACACCATATATTTT
TRBJ1-6 . 15 TRBV12-5 once CASGPPRFYNSPLHF TGTGCTAGTGGTCCCCCTAGGTTCTATAATTCACCCCTCCACTTT
TRBJ1-5 . 14 TRBV6-1 few CASSLGHANQPQHF TGTGCCAGCAGCCTAGGACACGCCAATCAGCCCCAGCATTTT
TRBJ1-1 . 15 TRBV28 many CASSPQTPRSAEAFF TGTGCCAGCAGTCCCCAGACCCCGCGGAGCGCTGAAGCTTTCTTT
TRBJ1-2 . 13 TRBV2 few CASSWTPIYGYTF TGTGCCAGCAGTTGGACACCAATCTATGGCTACACCTTC
TRBJ1-2 TRBD1 16 TRBV7-2 . CASSATAGGRGYGYTF TGTGCCAGCAGCGCGACCGCAGGGGGCCGTGGCTATGGCTACACCTTC
TRBJ2-2 TRBD2 17 TRBV13 . CASMTSGLFSGTGELFF TGTGCCAGCATGACTAGCGGGTTATTTTCGGGCACCGGGGAGCTGTTTTTT
TRBJ1-2 . 12 TRBV30 . CAWVTGNYGYTF TGTGCCTGGGTCACTGGTAACTATGGCTACACCTTC
TRBJ1-3 TRBD1 15 TRBV7-3 . CASSVDRGDGNTIYF TGTGCCAGCAGCGTCGACAGGGGCGATGGAAACACCATATATTTT
TRBJ2-3 . 12 TRBV27 . CASTSRGDTQYF TGTGCCAGCACCTCCCGGGGGGATACGCAGTATTTT